This entry lists 25 T cell receptor beta chains sequenced from one sample in a study of early T cells in non-severe SARS-CoV-2 infection. TCRdb redid the calling of the 5' RACE reads with MiXCR, one entry per CDR3 protein. The sample consists of 71,000 or so distinct CDR3 sequences, roughly 13% of them appearing once. Source material: whole blood. Receptor source: an adult who was a healthcare worker with PCR-confirmed SARS-CoV-2 infection or an uninfected control (not recorded which).

This clonotype has a handful of counts. This chain connects TRBV20-1 to TRBJ2-3; TRBD2 aligns across 10 bases. The V gene's germline CDR1 is DFQATT and CDR2 SNEGSKA (reference sequence). V gave up 6 bases and J gave up 9 bases; unmatched junction bases: 6. The CDR3 length is 12 residues. In nucleotides, the CDR3 is TGCAGTGCAAACGGACTAGCGGAGACGCAGTATTTT. As protein: CSANGLAETQYF.

The gene calls are TRBV11-2 and TRBJ1-1; D gene unclear. The ends were cut back, 4 bases at V and 1 base at J, with 22 bases in the middle. Germline loops: CDR1 SGHAT, CDR2 FQNNGV. The CDR3 spans 18 residues. Here the CDR3 DNA reads TGTGCCAGCAGCTCGATCCCCACAAAAAAAGATAAGAACACTGAAGCTTTCTTT. This gives the protein CASSSIPTKKDKNTEAFF.

This clonotype was recorded at least ten times. The gene calls are TRBV6-6 and TRBJ2-2; D is ambiguous. CDR3 length: 13 amino acids. Trimming left V 0 bases short and J 7 bases short, with 6 bases between. CDR1 and CDR2 from the germline V gene are MNHNY and SVGAGI (reference sequence). CDR3: CASSYSFGGELFF. The CDR3 coding sequence is TGTGCCAGCAGTTACTCTTTCGGCGGGGAGCTGTTTTTT.

The J gene is TRBJ2-1, the V gene TRBV29-1, with 10 bases aligning to TRBD1. Trimming removed 3 bases from V and 7 bases from J; junction bases left unmatched: 3. Germline CDR1 and CDR2: SQVTM and ANQGSEA. This CDR3 has 13 residues. The chain's CDR3 is CSVDWTGGNEQFF. CDR3 DNA: TGCAGCGTTGACTGGACAGGGGGTAATGAGCAGTTCTTC.

In this sample, this clonotype turned up once. The chain joins TRBV6-5 to TRBJ1-2; TRBD1 matches at 7 bases. CDR3 length: 13 amino acids. J lost 10 bases, V lost 6 bases, and 11 bases had no gene match. Germline V gene sequence: CDR1 MNHEY, CDR2 SVGAGI. The CDR3 region is CASRQGTHRDYTF. The CDR3 nucleotides read TGTGCCAGCAGACAGGGGACGCATAGAGACTACACCTTC.

Only a few counts were recorded for this clonotype. V and J are TRBV29-1 and TRBJ1-4; D gene unclear. CDR1 SQVTM and CDR2 ANQGSEA come from the germline V gene. Trimming removed 5 bases from V and 8 bases from J, with 15 bases in between. The CDR3 runs to 13 residues. CDR3 protein: CSVSGSGGEKLFF. Written as DNA, the CDR3 is TGCAGCGTTTCCGGGTCCGGAGGGGAAAAACTGTTTTTT. Full variable domain (outside the CDR3, taken from reference TRBV29-1 and TRBJ1-4): SAVISQKPSRDICQRGTSLTIQCQVDSQVTMMFWYRQQPGQSLTLIATANQGSEATYESGFVIDKFPISRPNLTFSTLTVSNMSPEDSSIYLCSVSGSGGEKLFFGSGTQLSVL.

This clonotype was seen repeatedly, ten times or more. V usage is TRBV9 and J usage is TRBJ1-2, with D unclear. The V gene's germline CDR1 is SGDLS and CDR2 YYNGEE. V was clipped by 3 bases and J by 4 bases, with 10 bases between them. The CDR3 consists of 13 residues. Here the CDR3 reads CASSGTIPYGYTF. DNA for the CDR3: TGTGCCAGCAGCGGCACAATACCCTATGGCTACACCTTC.

The chain employs TRBV2 and TRBJ1-1; D unclear. The germline V and J ends were trimmed by 5 bases and 1 base, with 5 bases remaining between them. The CDR3 length is 12 residues. Germline V gene data show CDR1 as SNHLY and CDR2 as FYNNEI. The CDR3 sequence: CASSQPNTEAFF. The DNA for the CDR3 is TGTGCCAGCAGTCAGCCGAACACTGAAGCTTTCTTT.

This clonotype came up a few times. The chain uses TRBV4-2 and TRBJ2-6; D gene ambiguous. The CDR3 loop spans 18 amino acids. In germline, CDR1 is LGHNA, CDR2 YNFKEQ. V was trimmed by 0 bases and J by 0 bases, leaving 12 bases between them. Here the CDR3 DNA reads TGTGCCAGCAGCCAAGATGAGATAGGTGGCTCTGGGGCCAACGTCCTGACTTTC. It translates to CASSQDEIGGSGANVLTF.

Only a few counts were recorded for this clonotype. The chain employs TRBV29-1 and TRBJ1-1, with D perhaps matching TRBD1 (6 bases). Germline V lookup: CDR1 SQVTM, CDR2 ANQGSEA. The length of the CDR3 is 14 residues. Trimming left V 6 bases short and J 6 bases short, with 20 bases between. CDR3 nucleotide sequence: TGCAGCGTCTCACGGACAGCGGGTAGTTCTGAAGCTTTCTTT. Protein sequence: CSVSRTAGSSEAFF.

In this sample, this clonotype turned up a few times. CDR3 sequence (DNA): TGTGCCAGCAGCACCCTCGCCACCGGGGAGCTGTTTTTT. Translating it yields CASSTLATGELFF. V and J are TRBV2 and TRBJ2-2; D unclear. The V gene's germline CDR1 is SNHLY and CDR2 FYNNEI. CDR3 length: 13 amino acids. Between the trimmed V and J ends, which lost 6 bases and 4 bases, there was a span of 9 bases.

The gene calls are TRBV6-5 and TRBJ2-3; 12 nucleotides align to TRBD1. Trimming at V came to 6 bases and at J to 6 bases, leaving 4 bases not matched to a gene. Germline V CDR1 and CDR2: MNHEY, SVGAGI. The CDR3 totals 14 residues. CDR3 protein: CASRGTGGLDTQYF. The CDR3 region has the DNA TGTGCCAGCAGGGGGACAGGGGGCCTGGATACGCAGTATTTT.

The chain is built from TRBV29-1 and TRBJ2-7, with unresolved D. Per germline, CDR1 SQVTM and CDR2 ANQGSEA. Trimming removed 4 bases from V and 7 bases from J, with 17 bases in between. This CDR3 is built from 13 residues. The CDR3 nucleotides are TGCAGCGTTGTGACGGGCACCCTCGGGGAGCAGTACTTC. It specifies CSVVTGTLGEQYF.

This clonotype was picked up a small number of times. V and J are TRBV29-1 and TRBJ2-1; 7 positions match TRBD2. The CDR3 is 14 amino acids. V shed 4 bases and J 2 bases; nucleotides not matched to a gene: 5. In germline, CDR1 is SQVTM, CDR2 ANQGSEA. CDR3 coding DNA: TGCAGCGTTGTAGCTAGCGGCGCCTACAATGAGCAGTTCTTC. It translates to CSVVASGAYNEQFF.

The CDR3 nucleotides are TGTGCCAGCAGCATCGGGACGGAGCAGTACTTC. Residues: CASSIGTEQYF. The chain uses TRBV7-9 and TRBJ2-7, with D perhaps TRBD1 or TRBD2 (5 bases each). The CDR3 length is 11 residues. V dropped 5 bases and J dropped 7 bases, with 9 bases sitting between them. Germline assignment: CDR1 SEHNR and CDR2 FQNEAQ (reference sequence).

This clonotype turned up a few times. The V call is TRBV4-2, the J call TRBJ1-4; TRBD1 matches 8 bases. V was clipped by 0 bases and J by 4 bases; unmatched bases: 1. This CDR3 has 15 amino acids. Germline-derived CDR1 and CDR2 are LGHNA and YNFKEQ. The CDR3 protein is CASSQEGQGNEKLFF. In DNA, the CDR3 is TGTGCCAGCAGCCAAGAAGGACAGGGTAATGAAAAACTGTTTTTT.

The gene calls are TRBV5-1 and TRBJ1-1; 7 bases match TRBD1. Germline trimming cut 3 bases from V and 4 bases from J; bases unmatched to any gene: 18. Germline-derived CDR1 and CDR2 are SGHRS and YFSETQ. This CDR3 spans 18 amino acids. The CDR3 bases are TGCGCCAGCAGCTACGATCAAAGGGACAGCATAAGGGGCACTGAAGCTTTCTTT. It encodes CASSYDQRDSIRGTEAFF.

The V and J genes are TRBV5-4 and TRBJ1-2; D remains ambiguous. Trimming removed 1 base at V and 2 bases at J, with 15 bases between. CDR3 length: 16 residues. Germline V lookup: CDR1 SGHNT, CDR2 YYREEE (reference sequence). CDR3 coding DNA: TGTGCCAGCAGCTTGCCCCGTGGAGTGGGGAACTATGGCTACACCTTC. This translates into CASSLPRGVGNYGYTF.

This clonotype occurred many times. The gene calls are TRBV3-1 and TRBJ1-1; D remains unclear. The CDR3 has 14 residues. CDR1 and CDR2 (germline): LGHDT, YNNKEL (reference sequence). The ends were cut back, 4 bases at V and 3 bases at J, with 12 bases in the middle. CDR3 residues: CASSPRSGDTEAFF. The CDR3 DNA reads TGTGCCAGCAGCCCACGCAGTGGGGACACTGAAGCTTTCTTT.

This chain joins TRBV25-1 and TRBJ2-3; 7 bases map to TRBD1. Germline V gene data show CDR1 as MGHDK and CDR2 as SYGVNS. Trimming at V came to 8 bases and at J to 6 bases, leaving 8 bases not matched to a gene. The CDR3 contains 13 residues. DNA for the CDR3: TGTGCCAGCCGGGACAGCCCATGGGATACGCAGTATTTT. Translated: CASRDSPWDTQYF.

V is TRBV27 and J is TRBJ2-7; 7 nucleotides match TRBD1. The length of the CDR3 is 16 residues. V gave up 6 bases and J gave up 3 bases; unmatched junction bases: 14. Germline V gene sequence: CDR1 MNHEY, CDR2 SMNVEV (reference sequence). The chain's CDR3 is CASRLLGQKNLYEQYF. CDR3 in DNA: TGTGCCAGCAGACTCTTGGGACAGAAGAACCTCTACGAGCAGTACTTC.

This chain joins TRBV27 and TRBJ2-7, with 7 bases aligning to TRBD1. The CDR3 has 13 residues. Trimming at V came to 3 bases and at J to 3 bases, leaving 2 bases not matched to a gene. The germline V gene has CDR1 MNHEY and CDR2 SMNVEV (reference sequence). In DNA form, the CDR3 reads TGTGCCAGCAGTTTGAGGACAGGCTACGAGCAGTACTTC. It encodes CASSLRTGYEQYF.

Only a few counts were recorded for this clonotype. The chain is built from TRBV12-3 or TRBV12-4 and TRBJ1-1; maybe TRBD1 (5 bases). Trimming stripped 7 bases from V and 2 bases from J, with 11 bases between. The CDR3 has 13 amino acids. CDR3 nucleotide sequence: TGTGCCAGCAACCTACAGGCAAACACTGAAGCTTTCTTT. Residues: CASNLQANTEAFF.

The chain has TRBV12-3 or TRBV12-4 and TRBJ2-7, with TRBD2 identical over 8 bases. V lost 5 bases to trimming and J lost 9 bases; unmatched junction nucleotides: 18. This CDR3 contains 16 residues. DNA for the CDR3: TGTGCCAGCAGTGACCGGGGGGGCGGTGTACCCCGGGCGCAGTACTTC. Its translation is CASSDRGGGVPRAQYF.

The chain couples TRBV2 to TRBJ2-3; 13 nucleotides agree with TRBD2. The CDR3 covers 18 residues. From germline, CDR1 is SNHLY and CDR2 FYNNEI. The ends lost 6 bases at V and 8 bases at J; junction bases unmatched: 17. Here the CDR3 reads CASRTSPGLAGEARTQYF. The CDR3 nucleotides are TGTGCCAGCAGAACCTCTCCCGGACTAGCGGGGGAGGCTCGTACGCAGTATTTT.